The clone carrying this TCR beta chain was found a few times. Trimming took 4 bases from V and 0 from J; bases not matched to a gene: 7. CDR1 is GTSNPN, CDR2 SVGIG, per germline (reference sequence). The CDR3 sequence is 15 residues long. The source of the sample is a study of blood T cell repertoires in COVID-19. Overall study context: Acute and convalescent COVID-19 samples came from the United States, Italy and Spain.

Those enrolled, adults aged about 18 to 89 years, came from 20 to 25 US areas. Participants were placed into cohorts based on the clinical history they reported. The authors' processing: Amplification of reference gene primers was used by the study to estimate nucleated cell counts. Generated by immunoSEQ multiplex PCR, the TCRdb table keeps only in-frame clones and is missing some. From that table come the V and J calls and clone size; the DNA was used to work out D and trimming. The sample includes about 370,000 clones, under 90% of them seen just once. Input material: PBMCs or T cells enriched from blood (not recorded which). The source is a woman in her thirties who had recovered from COVID-19. V and J are TRBV30 and TRBJ1-1; 8 positions match TRBD1. The CDR3 DNA is TGTGCCTGGAATCCGGGACAGGAGGTGAACACTGAAGCTTTCTTT. This encodes CAWNPGQEVNTEAFF.